What follows is one TCR beta chain and its context. Its antigen is unknown. Base qualities are not at hand, and no much larger clone is one base apart. In total, 500 to 700 healthy bone marrow donors made up the cohort. All cohort members were sampled while nominally healthy, although unrecorded immune exposures were likely present. Of the 670 or so cohort members, about 280 had positive CMV serostatus and about 360 had negative CMV serostatus, and CMV serostatus was not recorded for the donor. A peripheral blood sample was provided by each donor, and peripheral blood mononuclear cells were used for TCR beta sequencing. Genomic DNA was extracted from the blood cell samples with the Qiagen DNeasy Blood Extraction Kit. This sample stems from a study of cytomegalovirus exposure and HLA in healthy donors (dated by TCRdb to between 2016 and 2019). Regarding the complete study: An earlier analysis of about 530 of the donors reported about 260 Gb of sequence data and around 100 million unique TCR beta sequences obtained from about 179 million T cells. Among about 390 genotyped donors of the cohort, an average of approximately 240,000 unique TCR beta nucleotide sequences were sequenced per donor, about a sixth of them non-productive. Class I and class II HLA loci were covered by the typing at four-digit resolution. Donor age, sex, ethnicity and CMV serostatus were compiled together with the repertoire data. An early release covering 550 to 650 HLA-typed donors comprised approximately 300 gigabases of sequencing data and tens of millions of unique TCR sequences. To decide whether each TCR beta V gene segment behaved as functional or pseudogenic, an earlier analysis of some 570 of the donors relied on high-throughput TCR beta sequencing. A later analysis re-examined previously published TCR beta repertoires from roughly 720 donors and added high-resolution HLA genotyping to investigate patterns of TCR occurrence. Among the roughly 410 genotyped donors, about 83% belonged to the genetic ancestry cluster associated with self-reported Caucasian donors. A handful of DR-DQ haplotypes were treated as single units for association and clustering because of strong linkage in the cohort. The T cell repertoires of several hundred subjects were profiled by immunosequencing and related to cytomegalovirus serostatus. In a later genetic analysis, genome-wide SNP genotypes for about 55% of the roughly 700 donors were used, and that subset was treated as a discovery cohort. In addition to the first cohort of around 670 subjects, a separate validation cohort of over 90 different subjects was used. The study aimed to test whether signatures of past pathogen exposure could be identified by cataloging public T cell receptors. The number of typed donors differed by locus: about 629-630 for A, B, C, DRB1 and DQB1; 500 to 550 for DQA1; 606 for DPA1; and some 430 for DPB1. Every discovery cohort repertoire had been produced on one sequencing platform. Rather than drawing on any new phenotypic data, the later analysis identified candidate immune exposures from TCR beta sequences and the way those sequences occurred across donors. The study combined high-throughput TCR immunosequencing, statistical association of individual TCRs with disease status, and machine learning to predict cytomegalovirus infection status.

Library method: the immunoSEQ multiplex PCR assay. A mixture of 60 forward primers for TCR Vbeta segments and 13 reverse primers for TCR Jbeta segments was used in the multiplex PCR. The CDR3 region of rearranged TCR beta genes was amplified from genomic DNA by a multiplex PCR assay. Amplified TCR beta libraries were sequenced as 87-base-pair reads on the Illumina HiSeq System. Regarding the original processing steps: Across the roughly 700 repertoires, a later analysis counted about 81 million unique TCR beta chains, roughly 11 million of which were shared by at least two donors. Raw reads were error-corrected and collapsed into unique sequences with a nearest-neighbor algorithm that merged closely related sequences to remove PCR and sequencing errors. CDR3 sequences were aligned to IMGT reference sequences to assign V, D and J gene segments. For a sequence to be retained, at least a six-nucleotide match to both a V gene segment and a J gene segment was required. Rearrangements were called productive when the CDR3 lacked stop codons and stayed in frame with V and J; all others were non-productive. CDR3 was defined by IMGT convention, running from the second conserved V-encoded cysteine to the conserved J-encoded phenylalanine. The earlier analysis of about 620 of the donors excluded sequences that lacked an unambiguous match to a single V gene segment. In an earlier analysis of 587 of the donors, V segments were called functional above 56.7% productive rearrangements and were called segregating when the between-donor standard deviation exceeded 5%. To diagnose cytomegalovirus status from the catalog of TCR beta chain sequences, a statistical classification framework was built. A later analysis assigned V and J genes by comparing TCR nucleotide sequences with IMGT/GENE-DB human TR gene sequences. Using the TCRdist pipeline, a later analysis assigned CDR3 sequences along with most-parsimonious VDJ recombination scenarios. In a later analysis, each TCR beta chain was defined by its CDR3 amino acid sequence together with its V-gene family, and reads without a unique V-gene family were excluded. To address suspected cross-contamination and a sequencing artifact, a later analysis removed 592 highly shared, low-generation-probability nucleotide sequences. For each public chain, a later analysis derived a clonal expansion index from normalized ranks of inferred template counts within each repertoire. A later analysis computed generation probabilities with a VDJ recombination model fitted to out-of-frame rearrangements, and checked the results against IGoR. Hypergeometric tests were used in a later analysis to score TCR-TCR, TCR-HLA and TCR-CMV co-occurrence, with a repertoire-size bias correction applied to the TCR pairs. In a later analysis, false discovery rates were estimated by permuting HLA or CMV assignments 20 times. A later analysis grouped co-occurring TCRs with DBSCAN, adding TCRdist sequence similarity when clustering within HLA-allele-positive subsets. Co-occurrence clustering excluded repertoires with fewer than 30,000 or more than 120,000 public chains, plus five with anomalous nucleotide sharing. Sourced from immuneACCESS, this table was stored by TCRdb with only in-frame sequences that have V and J called. A share of the clones is absent; for the studies checked, an unresolved V gene accounts for under half, and the remainder has no known explanation. Clone size and V and J calls were adopted from that table, with D and trimming inferred from the DNA. Counted in this sample were more than 110,000 clones; roughly four fifths of them appeared once. The biggest ten clones account for roughly an eighth of the sample.

General study outcomes and caveats: Because counts were too low, roughly 17 rarely observed V segments, including chromosome 9 orphons, were left out of the earlier analysis of some 640 of the donors. In a later analysis, several top co-occurrence clusters were reported to appear linked to parvovirus B19, influenza, CMV and Epstein-Barr virus. Because HLA typing was unavailable for some donors at each locus, only the typed subset was used in association tests. In a later analysis, HLA-associated TCR beta chains showed more clonal expansion and lower generation probabilities than non-associated chains that were equally common. Most TCR sequences were observed very rarely across donors, whereas some public TCRs were present in many individuals. Immune exposure information for the cohort was limited to CMV serostatus. The 87-base-pair reads could not distinguish some IMGT-functional V segments, including TRBV6-2 and TRBV6-3, so those segments were excluded. When HLA alleles, especially DR and DQ, strongly co-occurred, attributing TCR associations to individual alleles was difficult. In a later analysis, TCR association rates were found to vary across HLA loci, with the most associated TCRs seen for DRB1 alleles and the fewest for HLA-C alleles. Correlated functional status among segregating V segments might reflect linkage disequilibrium, but an unknown experimental factor could not be ruled out. The authors suggested that the approach could potentially be generalized to other disease states and immunological phenotypes. In an earlier analysis of some 500 of the donors, most TCR beta V segments appeared in productive rearrangements about 90% or about 30% of the time, broadly matching IMGT annotations. According to a later analysis, most CMV-associated TCR beta chains appeared to be HLA-restricted, and the HLA associations seemed to be driven largely by CMV exposure. A later genetic analysis reported fewer N-insertions in productive TCRs among donors in an Asian-associated ancestry cluster than the roughly 690-donor mean. Three of the identified cytomegalovirus-associated TCR beta chains were confirmed in vitro to be specific for cytomegalovirus antigens. A further reported finding was that TCR beta sequences accurately predicted the HLA-A and HLA-B alleles for most subjects in the first cohort. The study gave a list of about 160 TCR beta chains associated with cytomegalovirus. Cytomegalovirus status was reported to be diagnosed by the classifier with high specificity and sensitivity in both the original and validation cohorts. Only TCR beta chains were sequenced in this cohort, and the absence of alpha or paired-chain data limited detectable features. Specific HLA alleles were associated with roughly 17,000 TCR beta sequences at a false discovery rate of 0.05 in a later analysis. The sequencing pipeline was judged likely to have produced a cluster of highly shared sequence variants as a technical artifact. Presence/absence analyses assumed roughly uniform sequencing depth across donors, an assumption that may not hold. An association between a missense DCLRE1C variant and V-gene and J-gene trimming of TCR beta chains was found in a later genetic analysis and replicated in an independent cohort.

From the germline V gene (reference sequence), CDR1 is SEHNR and CDR2 is FQNEAQ. The CDR3 contains 15 residues, cysteine and phenylalanine counted. The DNA shown is the 45-base CDR3, in frame from base 1. V trim: 2 bases; J trim: 4 bases; unmatched bases: 5. This clonotype originated in a human donor in good health. The chain was built from TRBV7-9 and TRBJ1-2, and TRBD1 aligns with 9 junction nucleotides. The sample consisted of PBMCs. The CDR3 reads CASSLRGQGAYGYTF. The DNA is as follows: TGTGCCAGCAGCTTACGGGGACAGGGCGCCTATGGCTACACCTTC.